This entry is about one T cell receptor (beta chain). The antigen remains unidentified. Autoimmune disease history or systemic immunosuppression excluded patients. The data stem from a study of OX40 agonist ivuxolimab in advanced cancers. Regarding the study as a whole: Blood T cells, both CD4+ and CD8+, expanded clonally by week 6 at 0.1 to 3.0 mg/kg. The authors did not determine the antigen specificity of the expanded peripheral T cells.

Per the germline V gene, CDR1 is MNHEY and CDR2 is SMNVEV (reference sequence). Trimming cost V 5 bases and J 0 bases; bases outside gene matches: 10. This CDR3 comprises 16 residues. Produced via immunoSEQ multiplex PCR; TCRdb's table is partial and in-frame only. The repertoire has tens of thousands of clones, about 76% of them found once; the top ten carry around 6.8%. The specimen comprised CD4+ or CD8+ T cells sorted from blood, sampled in a trial of the OX40 agonist ivuxolimab. The chain has TRBV27 and TRBJ2-7, with 7 nucleotides matching TRBD2. This TCR was sampled from an adult with an advanced solid tumor such as melanoma, head and neck, liver or kidney cancer. CDR3 bases: TGTGCCAGCAGTCCATCTAGCGGTCGCCTCTCCTACGAGCAGTACTTC. This translates into CASSPSSGRLSYEQYF.